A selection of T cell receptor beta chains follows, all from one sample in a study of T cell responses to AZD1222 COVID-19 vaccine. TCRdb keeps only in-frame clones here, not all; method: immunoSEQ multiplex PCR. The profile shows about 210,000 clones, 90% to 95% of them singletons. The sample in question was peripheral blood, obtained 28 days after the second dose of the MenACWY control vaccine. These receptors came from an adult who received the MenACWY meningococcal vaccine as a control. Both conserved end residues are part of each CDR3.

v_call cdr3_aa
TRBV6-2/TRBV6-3 CASSVDRDNEQFF
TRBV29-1 CSVEGGHRGNYGYTF
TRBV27 CASSLFGPNTEAFF
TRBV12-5 CASGGDREYGYTF
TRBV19 CASSQGSTIYF
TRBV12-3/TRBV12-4 CASSFIQGHEQYF
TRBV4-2 CASSQEGPLSTGGELFF
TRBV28 CASSAYEGQGHGYTF
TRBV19 CASSIGRGINQPQHF
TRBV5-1 CASSLASAGGIYNEQFF
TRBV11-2 CASSLSETQYF
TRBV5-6 CASSLAQVGGSEGYTF
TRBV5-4 CASSLQGGNTIYF
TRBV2 CASSARTATNEKLFF
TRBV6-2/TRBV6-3 CASSYLAGAPRSDTQYF
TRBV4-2 CASSHGSGVGNEQFF
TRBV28 CASSTDTQYF
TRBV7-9 CASSRLGSDTQYF
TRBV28 CASTDPGLARTDTQYF
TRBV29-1 CSVGGGAGGELFF
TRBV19 CASGQGYYEQYF
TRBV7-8 CASSLAGTGAYEQYF
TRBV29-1 CSVQTASGDTEAFF
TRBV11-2 CASSPLARDEQFF
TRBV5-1 CASSYPGQNQETQYF
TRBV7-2 CASSPRRDRDNSPLHF
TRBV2 CASRRTGGASETQYF
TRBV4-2 CASSQESSTDTQYF
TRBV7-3 CASSRDRGQDEQFF
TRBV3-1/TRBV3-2 CASSQEELAGPSGELFF
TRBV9 CASSPGEPNYGYTF
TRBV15 CATSSSGRAYEQYF
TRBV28 CASRDYVEKLFF
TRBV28 CASSPVEIQPQHF
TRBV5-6 CASSLTGDYEQYF
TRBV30 CAWSATVVVTEAFF
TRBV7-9 CASSRKTVLEGYTF
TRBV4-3 CASLDTGAPNTEAFF
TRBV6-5 CASTKVRERGELFF
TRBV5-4 CASSWGAGSSYEQYF
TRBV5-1 CASSLRKGNSPLHF
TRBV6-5 CASSAGTGTTGELFF
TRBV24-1 CATSDSRDIEKLFF